Listed here are 15 T cell receptor beta chains from one sample, sequenced in a study of T cell changes during pregnancy in multiple sclerosis. Profiled with immunoSEQ multiplex PCR; TCRdb holds only in-frame clones, not every one. The sample shows some 52,000 clones, 80% to 95% of them seen only once. The specimen comprised CD4+ T cells from peripheral blood mononuclear cells, sampled in the third trimester of pregnancy. The receptors come from a female donor with multiple sclerosis, enrolled in a pregnancy study.

The chain couples TRBV19 to TRBJ2-5, with a weak D call TRBD1 (6 bases). From germline, CDR1 is LNHDA and CDR2 SQIVND (reference sequence). The CDR3 has 13 amino acids. V was trimmed by 6 bases and J by 5 bases, leaving 13 bases between them. This CDR3 is CASSSDRMETQYF. As DNA, the CDR3 is TGTGCCAGTAGCTCTGACAGGATGGAGACCCAGTACTTC.

This sequence joins TRBV4-2 and TRBJ2-3; the match to TRBD2 covers 8 bases. With V trimmed by 0 bases and J by 2 bases, 10 bases remained unmatched. Germline V lookup: CDR1 LGHNA, CDR2 YNFKEQ. The CDR3 has 18 amino acids. The CDR3 protein is CASSQDRLAGSPTDTQYF. The CDR3 DNA reads as TGTGCCAGCAGCCAAGACCGGCTAGCGGGTTCCCCCACAGATACGCAGTATTTT.

The chain links TRBV19 to TRBJ1-6; 8 bases are a match to TRBD1. The CDR3 has 16 residues. Trimming took 2 bases from V and 9 from J; bases not matched to a gene: 9. CDR1 LNHDA and CDR2 SQIVND come from the germline V gene (reference sequence). DNA of the CDR3: TGTGCCAGTAGTATAAAACGTTGGACAGGGAGTTCACCCCTCCACTTT. Amino acid sequence: CASSIKRWTGSSPLHF. Complete variable domain (other parts from reference TRBV19 and TRBJ1-6): DGGITQSPKYLFRKEGQNVTLSCEQNLNHDAMYWYRQDPGQGLRLIYYSQIVNDFQKGDIAEGYSVSREKKESFPLTVTSAQKNPTAFYLCASSIKRWTGSSPLHFGNGTRLTVT.

The chain recombines TRBV5-1 with TRBJ2-2; D is uncertain. There are 15 residues in the CDR3. Trimming removed 0 bases at V and 2 bases at J, with 8 bases between. Germline CDR1 SGHRS, CDR2 YFSETQ. The CDR3 protein is CASSLAGSNTGELFF. Here the CDR3 DNA reads TGCGCCAGCAGCTTGGCCGGGTCTAACACCGGGGAGCTGTTTTTT.

The J gene is TRBJ1-2, the V gene TRBV28, with 11 bases that match TRBD1. Germline CDR1 is MDHEN and CDR2 is SYDVKM. V shed 6 bases and J 7 bases; nucleotides not matched to a gene: 4. CDR3 length equals 13 residues. The CDR3 spells CASRRDRGGGYTF. CDR3 in DNA: TGTGCCAGCAGACGGGACAGGGGGGGTGGCTACACCTTC.

The chain employs TRBV6-1 and TRBJ1-2; D unresolved. V shed 2 bases and J shed 1 base, with 11 bases lying between them. The CDR3 totals 15 residues. From germline, CDR1 is MNHNS and CDR2 SASEGT. CDR3 nucleotides: TGTGCCAGCAGTGAAATTTTAACAGATAACTATGGCTACACCTTC. It codes for CASSEILTDNYGYTF.

The gene calls are TRBV19 and TRBJ2-7; D is undetermined. V lost 4 bases and J 0 bases, leaving 7 bases between the germline ends. From germline, CDR1 is LNHDA and CDR2 SQIVND (reference sequence). The CDR3 covers 13 residues. CDR3 nucleotide sequence: TGTGCCAGTAGTAAGCTCTCCTCCTACGAGCAGTACTTC. It codes for CASSKLSSYEQYF.

CDR3 in amino acids: CASSLRGIQPQHF. CDR3 nucleotide sequence: TGTGCCAGCAGCTTAAGGGGAATTCAGCCCCAGCATTTT. The rearrangement uses TRBV13 and TRBJ1-5; a weak D match, TRBD1 (5 bases). The CDR3 has 13 amino acids. Trimming removed 2 bases from V and 6 bases from J, with 8 bases in between. CDR1 is PRHDT, CDR2 FYEKMQ, per germline (reference sequence).

The chain has TRBV5-1 and TRBJ2-1; the D gene is possibly TRBD1 (6 bases). Germline values: CDR1 SGHRS, CDR2 YFSETQ. V shed 4 bases and J shed 8 bases, with 16 bases lying between them. CDR3 length: 14 amino acids. The CDR3 loop reads CASSMRQVGDEQFF. The CDR3 bases are TGCGCCAGCAGCATGCGACAGGTTGGAGATGAGCAGTTCTTC. The full variable domain, with the rest looked up from reference TRBV5-1 and TRBJ2-1, is KAGVTQTPRYLIKTRGQQVTLSCSPISGHRSVSWYQQTPGQGLQFLFEYFSETQRNKGNFPGRFSGRQFSNSRSEMNVSTLELGDSALYLCASSMRQVGDEQFFGPGTRLTVL.

The chain links TRBV5-4 to TRBJ2-1, with no clear D. Trimming took 0 bases from V and 4 from J, leaving 11 bases between them. This CDR3 spans 15 amino acids. Looked up from germline, CDR1 is SGHNT and CDR2 is YYREEE (reference sequence). CDR3 coding DNA: TGTGCCAGCAGCTTGGTTCCGGTCGTTTACAATGAGCAGTTCTTC. It specifies CASSLVPVVYNEQFF.

The rearrangement links TRBV30 to TRBJ1-1, with unresolved D. There are 13 residues in the CDR3. The germline V and J ends were trimmed by 0 bases and 5 bases, with 10 bases remaining between them. The germline CDR1 and CDR2 sequences are GTSNPN and SVGIG (reference sequence). In nucleotides, the CDR3 is TGTGCCTGGAGTGTATACTTGCGAACTGAAGCTTTCTTT. As protein: CAWSVYLRTEAFF.

The J gene is TRBJ2-7, the V gene TRBV9; D not resolved. This CDR3 has 14 residues. Trimming took off 2 bases at V and 0 bases at J, with 9 bases between the two ends. Germline lookup yields CDR1 SGDLS and CDR2 YYNGEE. The DNA for the CDR3 is TGTGCCAGCAGCGTTGCTGCGAGCTCCTACGAGCAGTACTTC. Translation gives CASSVAASSYEQYF.

The V call is TRBV18, the J call TRBJ1-4, with D uncertain. CDR3 size: 16 residues. With 2 bases removed from V and 0 bases from J, the gap between germline ends came to 10 bases. Germline loops: CDR1 KGHSH, CDR2 LQKENI. CDR3 amino acids: CASSPNKRATNEKLFF. The CDR3, as DNA: TGTGCCAGCTCACCAAACAAACGGGCAACTAATGAAAAACTGTTTTTT.

The J gene is TRBJ1-3, the V gene TRBV18; TRBD1 is a possible D gene (6 bases). The V and J ends lost 3 bases and 4 bases respectively, with 16 bases between them. This CDR3 has 16 residues. CDR1 is KGHSH, CDR2 LQKENI, per germline. CDR3 nucleotides: TGTGCCAGCTCACCCCGGACAGCTGAACCCGGAAACACCATATATTTT. It codes for CASSPRTAEPGNTIYF.

CDR3 DNA: TGTGCCAGCAGCTTGGATAGTTGGACTAGCGACAATGAGCAGTTCTTC. It translates to CASSLDSWTSDNEQFF. The chain has TRBV5-4 and TRBJ2-1; TRBD2 agrees at 9 bases. This CDR3 is built from 16 residues. The germline gives CDR1 SGHNT, CDR2 YYREEE (reference sequence). The ends lost 0 bases at V and 5 bases at J; junction bases unmatched: 6.